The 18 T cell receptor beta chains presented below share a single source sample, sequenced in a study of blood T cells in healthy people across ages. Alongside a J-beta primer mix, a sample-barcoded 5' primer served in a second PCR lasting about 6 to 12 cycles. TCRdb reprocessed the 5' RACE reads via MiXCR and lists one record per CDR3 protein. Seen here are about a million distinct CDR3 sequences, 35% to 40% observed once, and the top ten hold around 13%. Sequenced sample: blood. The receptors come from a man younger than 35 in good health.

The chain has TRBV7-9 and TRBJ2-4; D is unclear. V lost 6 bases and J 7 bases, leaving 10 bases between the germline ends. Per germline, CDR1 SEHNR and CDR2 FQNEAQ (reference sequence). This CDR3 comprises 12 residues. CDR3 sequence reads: CASSTEVNIQYF. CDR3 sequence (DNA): TGTGCCAGCAGTACTGAGGTGAACATTCAGTACTTC.

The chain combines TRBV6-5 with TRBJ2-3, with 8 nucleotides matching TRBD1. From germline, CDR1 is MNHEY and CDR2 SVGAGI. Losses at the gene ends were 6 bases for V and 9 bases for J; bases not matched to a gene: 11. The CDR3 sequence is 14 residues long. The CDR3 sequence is CASRSLRGRRTQYF. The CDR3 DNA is TGTGCCAGCAGATCACTCAGGGGGCGCAGAACGCAGTATTTT.

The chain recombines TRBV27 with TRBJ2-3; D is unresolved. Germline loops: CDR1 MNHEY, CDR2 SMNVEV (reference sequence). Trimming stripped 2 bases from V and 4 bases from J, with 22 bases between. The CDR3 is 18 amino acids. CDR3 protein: CASSLTVVGLLTADTQYF. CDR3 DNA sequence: TGTGCCAGCAGTTTAACCGTCGTCGGGTTATTAACGGCAGATACGCAGTATTTT.

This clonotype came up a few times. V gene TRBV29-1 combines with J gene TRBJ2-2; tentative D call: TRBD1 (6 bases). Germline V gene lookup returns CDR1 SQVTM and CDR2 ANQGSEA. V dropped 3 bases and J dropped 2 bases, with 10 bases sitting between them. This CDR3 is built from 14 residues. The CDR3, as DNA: TGCAGCGTTGATAGGGACACAAACACCGGGGAGCTGTTTTTT. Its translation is CSVDRDTNTGELFF.

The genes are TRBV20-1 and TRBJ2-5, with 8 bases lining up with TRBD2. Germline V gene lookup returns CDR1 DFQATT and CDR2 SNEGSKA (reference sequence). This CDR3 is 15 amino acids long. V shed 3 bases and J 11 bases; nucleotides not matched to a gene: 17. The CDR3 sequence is CSARELAGKSNEQYF. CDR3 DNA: TGCAGTGCTAGGGAGTTAGCGGGGAAAAGCAATGAGCAGTACTTC.

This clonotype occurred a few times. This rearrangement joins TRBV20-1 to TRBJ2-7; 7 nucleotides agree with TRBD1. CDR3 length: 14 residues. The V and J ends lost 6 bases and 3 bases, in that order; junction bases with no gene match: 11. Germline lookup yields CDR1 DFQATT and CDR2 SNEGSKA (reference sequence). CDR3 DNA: TGCAGTGCAGAGTTAAGGGACAGTGACTACGAGCAGTACTTC. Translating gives CSAELRDSDYEQYF.

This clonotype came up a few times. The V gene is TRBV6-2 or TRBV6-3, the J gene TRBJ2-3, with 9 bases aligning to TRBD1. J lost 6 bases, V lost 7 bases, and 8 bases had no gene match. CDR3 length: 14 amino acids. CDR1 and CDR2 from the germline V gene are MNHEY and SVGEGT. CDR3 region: CASTIGQGYDTQYF. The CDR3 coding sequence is TGTGCCAGCACCATCGGACAGGGGTACGATACGCAGTATTTT.

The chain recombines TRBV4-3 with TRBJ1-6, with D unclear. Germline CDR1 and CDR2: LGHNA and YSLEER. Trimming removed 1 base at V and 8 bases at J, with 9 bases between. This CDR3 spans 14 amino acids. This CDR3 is CASSQVPTYSPLHF. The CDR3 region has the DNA TGCGCCAGCAGCCAAGTACCAACATATTCACCCCTCCACTTT.

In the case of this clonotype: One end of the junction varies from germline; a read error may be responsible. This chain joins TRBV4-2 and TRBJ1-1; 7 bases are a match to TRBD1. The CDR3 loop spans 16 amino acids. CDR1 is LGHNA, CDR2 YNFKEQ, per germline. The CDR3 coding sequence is TGTGTCAGCAGCCTACACACAGGGGAAGGCGGCACTGAAGCTTTCTTT. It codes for CVSSLHTGEGGTEAFF.

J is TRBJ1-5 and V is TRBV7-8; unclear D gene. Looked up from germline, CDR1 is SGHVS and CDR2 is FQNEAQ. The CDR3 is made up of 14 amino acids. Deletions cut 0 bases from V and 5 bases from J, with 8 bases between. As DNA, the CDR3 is TGTGCCAGCAGCTTAGCCGGCAGTTATCAGCCCCAGCATTTT. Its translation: CASSLAGSYQPQHF.

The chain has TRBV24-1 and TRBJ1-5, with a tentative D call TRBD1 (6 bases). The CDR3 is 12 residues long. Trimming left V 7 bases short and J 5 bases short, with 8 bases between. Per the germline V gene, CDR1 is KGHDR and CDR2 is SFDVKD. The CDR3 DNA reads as TGTGCCACCAGCCGACAGGATCAGCCCCAGCATTTT. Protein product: CATSRQDQPQHF.

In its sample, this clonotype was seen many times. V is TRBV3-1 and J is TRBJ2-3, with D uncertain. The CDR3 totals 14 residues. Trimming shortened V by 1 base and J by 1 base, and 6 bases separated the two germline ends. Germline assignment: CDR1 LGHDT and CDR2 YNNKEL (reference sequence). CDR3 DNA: TGTGCCAGCAGCCAAGGAGTAGGCACAGATACGCAGTATTTT. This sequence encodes CASSQGVGTDTQYF.

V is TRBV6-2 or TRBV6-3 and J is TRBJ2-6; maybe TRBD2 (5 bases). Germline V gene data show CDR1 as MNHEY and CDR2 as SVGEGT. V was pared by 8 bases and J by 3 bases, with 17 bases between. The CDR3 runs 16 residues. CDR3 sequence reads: CASFSPRGSGANVLTF. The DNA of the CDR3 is TGTGCCAGCTTCTCCCCCCGGGGAAGTGGGGCCAACGTCCTGACTTTC.

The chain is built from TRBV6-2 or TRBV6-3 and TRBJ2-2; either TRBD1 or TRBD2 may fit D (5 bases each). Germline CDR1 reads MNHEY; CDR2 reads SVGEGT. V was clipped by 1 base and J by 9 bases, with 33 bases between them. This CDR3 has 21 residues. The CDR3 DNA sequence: TGTGCCAGCAGTTACTATAGCGCCCCCCCGACAGTTTTAGAGTCGCCGTGGGAGCTGTTTTTT. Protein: CASSYYSAPPTVLESPWELFF.

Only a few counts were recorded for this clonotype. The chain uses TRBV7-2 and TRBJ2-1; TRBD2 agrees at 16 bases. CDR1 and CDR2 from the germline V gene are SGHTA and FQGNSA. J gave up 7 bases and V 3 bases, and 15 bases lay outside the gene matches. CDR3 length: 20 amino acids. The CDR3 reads CASSFAPPGLAGGRINEQFF. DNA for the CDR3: TGTGCCAGCAGCTTTGCCCCTCCGGGACTAGCGGGGGGGCGGATTAATGAGCAGTTCTTC.

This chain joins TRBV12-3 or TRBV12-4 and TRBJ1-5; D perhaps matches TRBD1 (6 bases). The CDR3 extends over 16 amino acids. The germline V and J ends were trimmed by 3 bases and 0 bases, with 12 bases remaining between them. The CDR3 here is CASSLDWGASNQPQHF. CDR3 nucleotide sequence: TGTGCCAGCAGTTTGGATTGGGGGGCTAGCAATCAGCCCCAGCATTTT.

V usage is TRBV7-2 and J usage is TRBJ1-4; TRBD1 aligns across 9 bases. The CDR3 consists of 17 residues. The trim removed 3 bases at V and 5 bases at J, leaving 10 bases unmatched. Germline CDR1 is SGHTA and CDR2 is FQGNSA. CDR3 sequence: CASSLPGTGKSNEKLFF. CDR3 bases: TGTGCCAGCAGCTTGCCGGGGACAGGGAAATCCAATGAAAAACTGTTTTTT.

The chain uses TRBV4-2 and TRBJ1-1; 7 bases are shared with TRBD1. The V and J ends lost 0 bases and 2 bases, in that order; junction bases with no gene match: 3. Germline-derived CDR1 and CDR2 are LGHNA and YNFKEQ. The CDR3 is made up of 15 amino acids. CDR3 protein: CASSQEGTDNTEAFF. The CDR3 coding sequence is TGTGCCAGCAGCCAAGAAGGGACAGACAACACTGAAGCTTTCTTT.